One sample yielded the 13 T cell receptor beta chains listed below, sequenced in a study of tissue T cells after allogeneic stem cell transplantation. The data were produced by immunoSEQ multiplex PCR, yet TCRdb's version contains in-frame clones alone and is incomplete. The repertoire holds about 5,800 clones, under 60% seen once, with over 35% in the top ten. Specified time point: mouse harvest day 14 after allogeneic transplant. Each mouse received 10^7 T-cell-depleted marrow cells plus 10^6 splenic CD5+ T cells by tail vein. The sample taken for sequencing was gut tissue. All receptors derive from a female BALB/c mouse given C57BL/6 T cells with graft-versus-host disease after an allogeneic hematopoietic cell transplant.

Details on this clone: Gene labels here are mouse ones. The read finishes 1 residue shy of the CDR3 end, and the germline J gene is used to complete it. The chain carries TRBV12-1 and TRBJ2-4, with a weak D call TRBD2 (7 bases). The germline V gene encodes CDR1 SGHSN and CDR2 HYEKVE. Deletions cut 0 bases from V and 6 bases from J, with 12 bases between. The CDR3 sequence is 14 residues long. CDR3 protein: CASSLRGAPNTLYF. The CDR3 bases that were read are TGTGCCAGCTCTCTCAGGGGGGCGCCCAACACCTTGTAC.

Turning to this clone: Germline and genes here are mouse. The read terminates 1 residue ahead of where the CDR3 ends, so the germline J gene completes it. This sequence joins TRBV14 and TRBJ2-4, with TRBD2 matching over 9 bases. V gave up 4 bases and J gave up 0 bases; unmatched junction bases: 3. CDR1 SGHDT and CDR2 FRDEAV come from the germline V gene. The CDR3 covers 15 residues. CDR3 sequence: CASSLLGGSQNTLYF. The sequenced CDR3 bases are TGTGCCAGCAGTCTACTGGGGGGTAGTCAAAACACCTTGTAC.

By sample fraction, this clone is medium-sized (0.01 to 0.1%). The listed genes are named as in mouse. The read is 1 residue too short to cover the CDR3 end, so that end is filled in from the germline J gene. The chain employs TRBV2 and TRBJ2-5; 9 nucleotides match TRBD1. The trim removed 4 bases at V and 5 bases at J, leaving 1 base unmatched. CDR1 and CDR2 from the germline V gene are LGHNA and YSYQKL. This CDR3 region has 13 residues. CDR3 residues: CASSRDRADTQYF. The part of the CDR3 DNA that was read is TGTGCCAGCAGCCGGGACAGGGCAGACACCCAGTAC.

As for this clone: Gene names and germline refer to mouse. The CDR3 end is not reached by the read, which stops 1 residue before it; the germline J gene fills it in. This chain connects TRBV3 to TRBJ2-4; D gene ambiguous. This CDR3 region has 13 residues. Trimming left V 2 bases short and J 0 bases short, with 3 bases between. Germline assignment: CDR1 SNHLY and CDR2 FYNGKV (reference sequence). Partial CDR3 DNA: TGTGCCAGCAGCTTAAGTAGTCAAAACACCTTGTAC. Protein: CASSLSSQNTLY. The complete CDR3 reads CASSLSSQNTLYF.

Notes on this clone: Gene names follow the mouse nomenclature. The CDR3 end lies 1 residue beyond the end of the read and is filled in from the germline J gene. The rearrangement joins TRBV26 to TRBJ2-5; D gene ambiguous. Germline assignment: CDR1 KGHPV and CDR2 FQNQEV (reference sequence). This CDR3 is 15 amino acids long. V was pared by 1 base and J by 2 bases, with 10 bases between. CDR3 bases read: TGTGCCAGCAGTCTGTTCACGGGGAGCCAAGACACCCAGTAC. Residues: CASSLFTGSQDTQY. The CDR3 in full is CASSLFTGSQDTQYF.

This clone was seen just once. Gene labels here are mouse ones. Coverage ceases 1 residue before the CDR3 finishes, and the germline J gene fills in the end. J is TRBJ2-5 and V is TRBV26; a possible D gene is TRBD1 (6 bases). Germline V CDR1 and CDR2: KGHPV, FQNQEV (reference sequence). V was cut by 4 bases and J by 2 bases, with 10 bases left in between. This CDR3 has 14 residues. The CDR3 loop reads CASSPGTFQDTQYF. The CDR3 DNA, read in part, is TGTGCCAGCAGTCCCGGGACATTCCAAGACACCCAGTAC.

This clone occurred a few times. Genes here carry mouse names. The CDR3 end is not reached by the read, which stops 1 residue before it; the germline J gene fills it in. V and J are TRBV17 and TRBJ1-3; 7 positions agree with TRBD1. Losses at the gene ends were 0 bases for V and 2 bases for J; bases not matched to a gene: 4. This CDR3 has 16 residues. Germline assignment: CDR1 MNHDT and CDR2 YYDKIL. CDR3 DNA (partial): TGTGCTAGCAGTAGAGATGGGCAGGGGGCTGGAAATACGCTCTAT. Amino acids: CASSRDGQGAGNTLY. The whole CDR3 sequence is CASSRDGQGAGNTLYF. Full variable domain (outside the CDR3, taken from reference TRBV17 and TRBJ1-3): DTTVKQNPRYKLARVGKPVNLICSQTMNHDTMYWYQKKPNQAPKLLLFYYDKILNREADTFEKFQSSRPNNSFCSLYIGSAGLEYSAMYLCASSRDGQGAGNTLYFGEGSRLIVV.

This clone was seen a single time. Gene names are mouse gene names. The CDR3 end lies 1 residue beyond the end of the read and is filled in from the germline J gene. The V and J genes are TRBV12-2 and TRBJ2-5; 10 nucleotides agree with TRBD1. V was pared by 4 bases and J by 5 bases, with 8 bases of the junction left unmatched. Germline V CDR1 and CDR2: SGHLS, HYDKME. The CDR3 is 15 residues long. Partial CDR3 DNA: TGTGCCAGCTCCCTATTGACAGGGGGCAGAGACACCCAGTAC. It codes for CASSLLTGGRDTQY. The whole CDR3 reads CASSLLTGGRDTQYF.

This clone was counted only a few times. Gene labels here are mouse ones. The read comes to an end 1 residue before the CDR3 does, leaving the germline J gene to fill in the end. The chain joins TRBV16 to TRBJ1-3; no reliable D call. This CDR3 comprises 12 residues. V dropped 4 bases and J dropped 4 bases, with 5 bases sitting between them. The germline CDR1 and CDR2 sequences are SGHSA and FRNQAP. CDR3 bases read: TGTGCAAGCAGCTCAAGAGGAAATACGCTCTAT. Translating it yields CASSSRGNTLY. The whole CDR3 sequence is CASSSRGNTLYF.

A note on this clone: Mouse gene names apply. The read halts 1 residue ahead of the CDR3 end, with the missing end drawn from the germline J gene. This chain links TRBV26 with TRBJ2-2; 8 bases line up with TRBD2. J lost 3 bases, V lost 4 bases, and 1 base had no gene match. Germline CDR1 reads KGHPV; CDR2 reads FQNQEV (reference sequence). The CDR3 runs 14 residues. This CDR3 reads CASSPLGDTGQLYF. The sequenced CDR3 bases are TGTGCCAGCAGTCCACTGGGGGACACCGGGCAGCTCTAC.

This clone was seen only once. Gene names are the mouse ones. The DNA ends 1 residue before the CDR3 does, and the rest of the CDR3 is filled in from the germline J gene. The J gene is TRBJ2-1, the V gene TRBV26, with D possibly TRBD1 on 6 matching bases. Germline V gene data show CDR1 as KGHPV and CDR2 as FQNQEV (reference sequence). The CDR3 covers 15 residues. Between the trimmed V and J ends, which lost 0 bases and 7 bases, there was a span of 13 bases. Incomplete CDR3 DNA: TGTGCCAGCAGTCTGTCACAGGGAGGAGGGGCTGAGCAGTTC. Its translation is CASSLSQGGGAEQF. The entire CDR3 is CASSLSQGGGAEQFF.

This clone is labeled as medium-sized (0.01 to 0.1%). The genes are named according to mouse. CDR3 region: CSSRDWGGASEQYF. The sequenced part of the CDR3 DNA is TGCTCCAGCAGGGACTGGGGGGGCGCTTCTGAACAGTAC. V usage is TRBV23 and J usage is TRBJ2-7; TRBD2, the table's D call, lacks a check against the DNA. The read gets to within 1 residue of the CDR3 end, and the germline J gene fills in the rest. Germline V CDR1 and CDR2: KGHTA, FQNQQP. The CDR3 loop spans 14 amino acids.

Comment on this clone: Genes here carry mouse names. The observed sequence ends 1 residue before the CDR3 terminus, with the missing tail filled in from the germline J gene. This chain uses TRBV17 with TRBJ2-1; 9 bases line up with TRBD2. J was trimmed by 3 bases and V by 2 bases; bases with no gene match: 5. The CDR3 is 16 residues long. CDR1 and CDR2 (germline): MNHDT, YYDKIL. The CDR3 spells CASSRRLGGGYAEQFF. The CDR3 DNA, read in part, is TGTGCTAGCAGTAGACGGCTGGGGGGGGGCTATGCTGAGCAGTTC.